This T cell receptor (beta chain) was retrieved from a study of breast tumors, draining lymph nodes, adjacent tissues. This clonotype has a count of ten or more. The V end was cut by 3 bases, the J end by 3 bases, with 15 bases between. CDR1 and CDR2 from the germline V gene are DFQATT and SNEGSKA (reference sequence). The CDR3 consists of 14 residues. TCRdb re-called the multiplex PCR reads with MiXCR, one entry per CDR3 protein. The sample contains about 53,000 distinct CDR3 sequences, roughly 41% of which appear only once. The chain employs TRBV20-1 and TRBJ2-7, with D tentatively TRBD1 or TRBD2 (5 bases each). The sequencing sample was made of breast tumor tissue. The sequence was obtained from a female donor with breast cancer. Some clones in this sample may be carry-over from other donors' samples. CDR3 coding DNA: TGCAGTGCTAGGGAATCGGGACGGCTCTACGAGCAGTACTTC. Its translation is CSARESGRLYEQYF.